A single sample is the source of the 15 T cell receptor beta chains below, sequenced in a study of TIL therapy for anti-PD-1-resistant metastatic lung cancer. The time point is: pre-treatment sample, taken before nivolumab and TIL therapy. The tumor samples were excised metastases, mostly pleural nodules or supraclavicular lymph nodes. The libraries were made with immunoSEQ v3. Assay: immunoSEQ multiplex PCR; the TCRdb copy retains only in-frame clones and omits some. This table holds under 11,000 clones, about 55% found once. The starting material was tumor tissue, obtained at baseline. These receptors were collected from a person aged 25-79 years with non-small cell lung cancer.

This rearrangement joins TRBV7-9 to TRBJ1-2; no reliable D call. This CDR3 spans 15 amino acids. Trimming pared 4 bases from V and 3 bases from J, leaving 15 bases between. CDR1 is SEHNR, CDR2 FQNEAQ, per germline (reference sequence). The CDR3: CASSSDLTRYYGYTF. For the CDR3, the DNA is TGTGCCAGCAGCTCAGACCTAACGAGGTACTATGGCTACACCTTC.

The V and J genes are TRBV29-1 and TRBJ2-4; D not certain. Trimming cost V 6 bases and J 8 bases, with 17 bases left between them. The CDR3 totals 13 residues. Germline-derived CDR1 and CDR2 are SQVTM and ANQGSEA. In DNA, the CDR3 is TGCAGCGTCTACGAGCCTACCTTAGACATTCAGTACTTC. Translation gives CSVYEPTLDIQYF.

This chain uses TRBV7-6 with TRBJ1-5; the D is unclear. Germline V gives CDR1 SGHVS, CDR2 FNYEAQ. There are 13 residues in the CDR3. V lost 0 bases and J lost 5, with 5 bases in between. For the CDR3, the DNA is TGTGCCAGCAGCTTAGCGATCGATCAGCCCCAGCATTTT. It yields the protein CASSLAIDQPQHF. Full variable domain (outside the CDR3, taken from reference TRBV7-6 and TRBJ1-5): GAGVSQSPRYKVTKRGQDVALRCDPISGHVSLYWYRQALGQGPEFLTYFNYEAQQDKSGLPNDRFSAERPEGSISTLTIQRTEQRDSAMYRCASSLAIDQPQHFGDGTRLSIL.

The V and J genes are TRBV12-5 and TRBJ2-2, with a tentative D call TRBD1 (5 bases). The CDR3 spans 13 residues. Trimming shortened V by 4 bases and J by 6 bases, and 9 bases separated the two germline ends. The V gene's germline CDR1 is LGHNT and CDR2 FRNRAP. This CDR3 reads CASGSGLPGELFF. In DNA, the CDR3 is TGTGCTAGTGGTTCAGGGTTGCCCGGGGAGCTGTTTTTT.

The chain uses TRBV7-3 and TRBJ2-1; 12 bases agree with TRBD2. The length of the CDR3 is 17 residues. Germline CDR1 and CDR2: SGHTA and FQGTGA. J lost 5 bases, V lost 4 bases, and 9 bases had no gene match. CDR3: CASSSVGTSGSDNEQFF. CDR3 in DNA: TGTGCCAGCAGCTCGGTAGGGACTAGCGGGTCAGACAATGAGCAGTTCTTC.

This clone appeared a few times. V is TRBV18 and J is TRBJ1-2, with D possibly being TRBD1 (6 bases). Deletions cut 3 bases from V and 3 bases from J, with 11 bases between. The CDR3 is 14 residues long. Germline V gene lookup returns CDR1 KGHSH and CDR2 LQKENI. Here the CDR3 DNA reads TGTGCCAGCTCACCTCCAGGGGCGGACTATGGCTACACCTTC. Its translation: CASSPPGADYGYTF.

V and J are TRBV6-6 and TRBJ2-1; unclear D gene. The germline V gene encodes CDR1 MNHNY and CDR2 SVGAGI (reference sequence). The V and J ends lost 8 bases and 6 bases respectively, with 11 bases between them. The CDR3 covers 12 residues. The CDR3 DNA follows: TGTGCCAGCGCTCCATTAATCAATGAGCAGTTCTTC. It codes for CASAPLINEQFF.

The V call is TRBV6-5, the J call TRBJ2-3, with 12 bases aligning to TRBD2. The CDR3 has 16 amino acids. V was pared by 0 bases and J by 7 bases, with 5 bases of the junction left unmatched. Germline V gene lookup returns CDR1 MNHEY and CDR2 SVGAGI. The CDR3 DNA reads TGTGCCAGCAGTTACTCGACTAGCGGGAGCTTAAATACGCAGTATTTT. Translation: CASSYSTSGSLNTQYF.

J is TRBJ1-1 and V is TRBV5-1, with a tentative D call TRBD1 (6 bases). V was pared by 3 bases and J by 3 bases, with 18 bases between. Germline V gene sequence: CDR1 SGHRS, CDR2 YFSETQ. CDR3 length: 16 amino acids. The CDR3 here is CASSSNLLTGDTEAFF. The CDR3 bases are TGCGCCAGCAGCTCTAACCTATTGACAGGAGACACTGAAGCTTTCTTT.

The CDR3 sequence: CSVEDVFASAGTSGRARELFF. The CDR3 DNA is TGCAGCGTTGAAGATGTATTCGCCTCCGCCGGGACTAGCGGGAGGGCCAGGGAGCTGTTTTTT. V gene TRBV29-1 combines with J gene TRBJ2-2; 16 bases are a match to TRBD2. The ends lost 0 bases at V and 9 bases at J; junction bases unmatched: 19. The CDR3 has 21 amino acids. Germline CDR1 SQVTM, CDR2 ANQGSEA.

This clone was found a few times. J is TRBJ2-3 and V is TRBV7-2; the D gene is possibly TRBD2 (6 bases). The germline CDR1 and CDR2 sequences are SGHTA and FQGNSA. The CDR3 has 13 amino acids. Trimming left V 6 bases short and J 3 bases short, with 10 bases between. This CDR3 reads CASSRRGTDTQYF. The DNA of the CDR3 is TGTGCCAGCAGTCGCCGGGGGACAGATACGCAGTATTTT. The complete variable domain, with remaining parts taken from reference TRBV7-2 and TRBJ2-3, reads GAGVSQSPSNKVTEKGKDVELRCDPISGHTALYWYRQSLGQGLEFLIYFQGNSAPDKSGLPSDRFSAERTGGSVSTLTIQRTQQEDSAVYLCASSRRGTDTQYFGPGTRLTVL.

Judged by abundance, this clone is medium-sized. The chain uses TRBV6-1 and TRBJ1-2; D is possibly TRBD1 (6 bases). CDR3 length: 12 residues. V was clipped by 6 bases and J by 4 bases, with 9 bases between them. Germline-derived CDR1 and CDR2 are MNHNS and SASEGT. The CDR3 DNA reads TGTGCCAGCAGGGACAGAGTCTATGGCTACACCTTC. This translates into CASRDRVYGYTF.

This sequence joins TRBV10-2 and TRBJ1-2, with D unclear. Germline V lookup: CDR1 WSHSY, CDR2 SAAADI. Trimming cost V 5 bases and J 5 bases, with 15 bases left between them. The length of the CDR3 is 14 residues. CDR3 in DNA: TGCGCCAGCAGTTATGACGACGGAGGATATGGCTACACCTTC. It encodes CASSYDDGGYGYTF.

The table lists this clone with a few counts. This rearrangement joins TRBV20-1 to TRBJ1-1; tentative D call: TRBD1 (5 bases). V shed 3 bases and J shed 11 bases, with 13 bases lying between them. The CDR3 totals 11 residues. CDR1 DFQATT and CDR2 SNEGSKA come from the germline V gene (reference sequence). CDR3 nucleotides: TGCAGTGCTAGTCCCCGGGACGGGGCTTTCTTT. Encoded protein: CSASPRDGAFF.

This rearrangement joins TRBV19 to TRBJ1-1; no firm D call. This CDR3 has 14 amino acids. Germline CDR1 is LNHDA and CDR2 is SQIVND (reference sequence). The germline V and J ends were trimmed by 3 bases and 6 bases, with 14 bases remaining between them. CDR3 in DNA: TGTGCCAGTAGTATGATGGGGAGTTGGGCTGAAGCTTTCTTT. Encoded protein: CASSMMGSWAEAFF.